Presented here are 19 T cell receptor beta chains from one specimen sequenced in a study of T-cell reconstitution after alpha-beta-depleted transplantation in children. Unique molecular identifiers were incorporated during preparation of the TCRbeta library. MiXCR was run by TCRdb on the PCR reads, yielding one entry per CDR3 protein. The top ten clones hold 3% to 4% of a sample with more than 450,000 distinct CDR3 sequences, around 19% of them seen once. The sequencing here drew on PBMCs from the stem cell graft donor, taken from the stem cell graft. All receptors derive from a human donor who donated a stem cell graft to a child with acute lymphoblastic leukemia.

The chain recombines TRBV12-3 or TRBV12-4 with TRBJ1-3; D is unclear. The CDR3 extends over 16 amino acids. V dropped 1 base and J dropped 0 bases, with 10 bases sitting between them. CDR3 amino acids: CASSLGDPRSGNTIYF. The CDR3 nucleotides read TGTGCCAGCAGTTTAGGCGACCCGCGCTCTGGAAACACCATATATTTT.

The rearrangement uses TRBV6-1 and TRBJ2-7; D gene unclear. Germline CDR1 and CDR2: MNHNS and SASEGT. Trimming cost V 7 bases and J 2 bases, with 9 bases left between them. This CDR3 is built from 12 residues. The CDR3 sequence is CASTEAAYEQYF. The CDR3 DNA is TGTGCCAGCACTGAGGCAGCCTACGAGCAGTACTTC.

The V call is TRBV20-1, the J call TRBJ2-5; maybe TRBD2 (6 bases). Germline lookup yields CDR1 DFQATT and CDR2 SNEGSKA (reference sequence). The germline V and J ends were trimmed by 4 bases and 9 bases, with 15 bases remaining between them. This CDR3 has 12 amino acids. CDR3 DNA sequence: TGCAGTGCTACCCGGGACTTTGACGCCCAGTACTTC. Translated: CSATRDFDAQYF.

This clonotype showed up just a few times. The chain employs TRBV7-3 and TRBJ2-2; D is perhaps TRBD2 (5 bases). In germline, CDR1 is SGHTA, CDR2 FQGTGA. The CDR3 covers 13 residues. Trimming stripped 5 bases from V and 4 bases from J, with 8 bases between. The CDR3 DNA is TGTGCCAGCAGCCAAACTAGCACCGGGGAGCTGTTTTTT. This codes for CASSQTSTGELFF.

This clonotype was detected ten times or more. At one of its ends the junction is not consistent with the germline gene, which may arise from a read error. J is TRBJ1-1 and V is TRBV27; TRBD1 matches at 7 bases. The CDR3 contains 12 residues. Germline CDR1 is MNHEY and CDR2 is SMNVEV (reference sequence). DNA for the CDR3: TGCGCCAGCAGCTTCCAGGGGGCTGAAGCTTTCTTT. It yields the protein CASSFQGAEAFF.

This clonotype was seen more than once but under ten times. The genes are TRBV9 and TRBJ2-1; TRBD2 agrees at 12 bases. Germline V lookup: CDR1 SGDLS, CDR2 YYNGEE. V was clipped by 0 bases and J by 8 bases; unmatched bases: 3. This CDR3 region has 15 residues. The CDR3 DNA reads TGTGCCAGCAGCGTAGAACTAGCGGGAGGCTATGAGCAGTTCTTC. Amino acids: CASSVELAGGYEQFF.

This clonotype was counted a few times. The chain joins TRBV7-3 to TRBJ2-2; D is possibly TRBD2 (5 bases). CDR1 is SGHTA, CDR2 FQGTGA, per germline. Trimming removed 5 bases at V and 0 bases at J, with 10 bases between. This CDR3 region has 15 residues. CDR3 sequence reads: CASSHQRSNTGELFF. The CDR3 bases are TGTGCCAGCAGCCACCAGCGGTCGAACACCGGGGAGCTGTTTTTT.

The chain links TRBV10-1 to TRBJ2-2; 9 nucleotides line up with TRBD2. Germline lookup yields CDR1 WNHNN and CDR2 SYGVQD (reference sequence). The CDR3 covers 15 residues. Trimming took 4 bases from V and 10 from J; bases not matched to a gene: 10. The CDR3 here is CASSGGLAPSQELFF. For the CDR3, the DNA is TGCGCCAGCAGTGGGGGACTAGCACCTAGTCAGGAGCTGTTTTTT.

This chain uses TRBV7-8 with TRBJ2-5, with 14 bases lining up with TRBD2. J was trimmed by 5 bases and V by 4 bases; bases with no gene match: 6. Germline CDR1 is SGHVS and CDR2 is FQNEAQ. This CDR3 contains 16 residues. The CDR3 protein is CASSWGTSGRVETQYF. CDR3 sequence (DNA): TGTGCCAGCAGCTGGGGGACTAGCGGGAGAGTTGAGACCCAGTACTTC.

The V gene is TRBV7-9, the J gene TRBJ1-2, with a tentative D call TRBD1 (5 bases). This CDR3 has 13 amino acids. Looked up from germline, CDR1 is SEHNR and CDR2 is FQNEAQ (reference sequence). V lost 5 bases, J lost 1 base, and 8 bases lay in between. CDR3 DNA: TGTGCCAGCAGCCAGACAGATAACTATGGCTACACCTTC. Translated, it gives CASSQTDNYGYTF. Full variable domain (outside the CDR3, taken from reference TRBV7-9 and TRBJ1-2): DTGVSQNPRHKITKRGQNVTFRCDPISEHNRLYWYRQTLGQGPEFLTYFQNEAQLEKSRLLSDRFSAERPKGSFSTLEIQRTEQGDSAMYLCASSQTDNYGYTFGSGTRLTVV.

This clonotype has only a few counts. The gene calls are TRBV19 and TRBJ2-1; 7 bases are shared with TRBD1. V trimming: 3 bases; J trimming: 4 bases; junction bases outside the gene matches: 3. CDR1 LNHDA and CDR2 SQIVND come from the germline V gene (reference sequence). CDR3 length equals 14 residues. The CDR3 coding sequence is TGTGCCAGTAGTATTCCACAGGGGTACAATGAGCAGTTCTTC. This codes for CASSIPQGYNEQFF. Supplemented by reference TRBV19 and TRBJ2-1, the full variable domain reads DGGITQSPKYLFRKEGQNVTLSCEQNLNHDAMYWYRQDPGQGLRLIYYSQIVNDFQKGDIAEGYSVSREKKESFPLTVTSAQKNPTAFYLCASSIPQGYNEQFFGPGTRLTVL.

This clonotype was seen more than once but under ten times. The CDR3 loop reads CASSHIRTSGMGEQFF. DNA for the CDR3: TGTGCCAGCAGCCATATAAGGACTAGCGGGATGGGTGAGCAGTTCTTC. This chain uses TRBV3-1 with TRBJ2-1; TRBD2 aligns across 12 bases. In germline, CDR1 is LGHDT, CDR2 YNNKEL (reference sequence). The junction had 9 bases not matched to a gene; V was cut back by 3 bases and J by 9 bases. This CDR3 has 16 amino acids.

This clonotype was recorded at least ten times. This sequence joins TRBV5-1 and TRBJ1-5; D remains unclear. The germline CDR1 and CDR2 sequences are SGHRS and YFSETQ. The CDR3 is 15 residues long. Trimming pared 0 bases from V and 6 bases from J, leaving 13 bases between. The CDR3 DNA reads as TGCGCCAGCAGCTTGGAGGGAGGGTTAGGTCAGCCCCAGCATTTT. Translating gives CASSLEGGLGQPQHF.

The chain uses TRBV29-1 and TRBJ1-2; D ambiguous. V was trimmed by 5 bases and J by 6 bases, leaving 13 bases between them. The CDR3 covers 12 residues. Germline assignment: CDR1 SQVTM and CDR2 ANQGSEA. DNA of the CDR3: TGCAGCGTTCCGACCCGAGAACATGGCTACACCTTC. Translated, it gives CSVPTREHGYTF.

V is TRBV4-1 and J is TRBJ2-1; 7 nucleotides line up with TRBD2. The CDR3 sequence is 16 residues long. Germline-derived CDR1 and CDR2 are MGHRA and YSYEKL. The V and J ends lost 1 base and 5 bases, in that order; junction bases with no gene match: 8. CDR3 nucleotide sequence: TGCGCCAGCAGCCAAGTAGGATTGGCGGGAGACAATGAGCAGTTCTTC. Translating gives CASSQVGLAGDNEQFF.

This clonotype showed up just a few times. The CDR3 DNA reads TGTGCCAGCAGCTTAGAGGGGGTTCACAATGAGCAGTTCTTC. Translating it yields CASSLEGVHNEQFF. V gene TRBV7-9 combines with J gene TRBJ2-1, with a possible D match to TRBD1 (6 bases). CDR3 length equals 14 residues. V gave up 1 base and J gave up 5 bases, with 9 bases separating them. In germline, CDR1 is SEHNR, CDR2 FQNEAQ (reference sequence).

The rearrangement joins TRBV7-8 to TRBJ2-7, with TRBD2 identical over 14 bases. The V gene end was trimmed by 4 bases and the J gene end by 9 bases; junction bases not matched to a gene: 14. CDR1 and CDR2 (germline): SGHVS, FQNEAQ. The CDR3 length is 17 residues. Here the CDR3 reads CASSSDPGTSGRFWQYF. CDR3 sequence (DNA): TGTGCCAGCAGCTCCGATCCGGGGACTAGCGGGAGATTTTGGCAGTACTTC.

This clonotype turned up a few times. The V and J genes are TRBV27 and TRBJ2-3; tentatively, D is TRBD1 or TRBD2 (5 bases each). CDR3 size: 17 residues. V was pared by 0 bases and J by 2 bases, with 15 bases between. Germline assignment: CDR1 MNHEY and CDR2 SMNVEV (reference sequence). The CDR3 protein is CASSLSSGTVLTDTQYF. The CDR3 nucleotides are TGTGCCAGCAGTTTATCATCCGGGACGGTGCTCACAGATACGCAGTATTTT.

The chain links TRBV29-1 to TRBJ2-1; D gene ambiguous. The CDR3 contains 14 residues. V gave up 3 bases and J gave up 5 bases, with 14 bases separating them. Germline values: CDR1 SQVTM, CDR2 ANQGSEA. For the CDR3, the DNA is TGCAGCGTTGATGCCCTAACCCGGAACAATGAGCAGTTCTTC. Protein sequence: CSVDALTRNNEQFF.